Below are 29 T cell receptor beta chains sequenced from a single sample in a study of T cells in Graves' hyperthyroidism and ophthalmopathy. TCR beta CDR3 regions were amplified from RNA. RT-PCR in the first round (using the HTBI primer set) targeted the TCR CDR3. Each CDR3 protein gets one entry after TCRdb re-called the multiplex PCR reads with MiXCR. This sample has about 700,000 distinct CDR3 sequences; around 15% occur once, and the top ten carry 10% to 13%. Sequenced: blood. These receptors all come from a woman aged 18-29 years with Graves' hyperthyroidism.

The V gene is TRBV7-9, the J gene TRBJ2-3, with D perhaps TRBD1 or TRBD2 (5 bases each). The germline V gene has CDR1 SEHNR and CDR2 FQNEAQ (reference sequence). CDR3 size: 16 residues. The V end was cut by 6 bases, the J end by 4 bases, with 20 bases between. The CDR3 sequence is CASRTAGTGSSDTQYF. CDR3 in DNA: TGTGCCAGCAGAACCGCAGGGACGGGGAGCTCAGATACGCAGTATTTT.

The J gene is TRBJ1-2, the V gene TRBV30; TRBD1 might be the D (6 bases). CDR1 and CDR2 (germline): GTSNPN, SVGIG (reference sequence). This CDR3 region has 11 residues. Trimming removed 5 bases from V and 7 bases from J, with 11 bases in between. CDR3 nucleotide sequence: TGTGCCTGGGGCCGGACAGTTGGCTACACCTTC. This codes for CAWGRTVGYTF.

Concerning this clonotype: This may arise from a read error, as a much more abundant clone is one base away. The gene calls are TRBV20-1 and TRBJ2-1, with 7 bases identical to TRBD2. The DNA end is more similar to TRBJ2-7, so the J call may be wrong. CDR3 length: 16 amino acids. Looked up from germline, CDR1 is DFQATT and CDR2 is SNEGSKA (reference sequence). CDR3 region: CSAKKRTGGSYNEQYF. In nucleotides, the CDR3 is TGCAGTGCTAAAAAGAGGACGGGAGGCTCCTACAATGAGCAGTACTTC.

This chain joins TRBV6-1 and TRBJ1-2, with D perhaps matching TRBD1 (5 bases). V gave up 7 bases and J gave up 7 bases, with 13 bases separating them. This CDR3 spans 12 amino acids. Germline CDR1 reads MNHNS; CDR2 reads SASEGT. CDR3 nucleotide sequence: TGTGCCAGCAAGCGCGCTGGGGGTGGCTACACCTTC. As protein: CASKRAGGGYTF.

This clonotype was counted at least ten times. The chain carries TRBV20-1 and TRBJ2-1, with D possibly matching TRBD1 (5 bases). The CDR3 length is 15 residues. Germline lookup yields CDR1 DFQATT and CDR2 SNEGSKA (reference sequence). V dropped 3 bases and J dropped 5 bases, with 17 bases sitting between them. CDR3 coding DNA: TGCAGTGCTAGTTACGGCCAGGGCGGCCACAATGAGCAGTTCTTC. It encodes CSASYGQGGHNEQFF.

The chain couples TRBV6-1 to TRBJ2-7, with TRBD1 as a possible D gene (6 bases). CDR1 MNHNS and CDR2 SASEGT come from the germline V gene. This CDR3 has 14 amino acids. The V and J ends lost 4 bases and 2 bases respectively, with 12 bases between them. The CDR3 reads CASSVRDTPYEQYF. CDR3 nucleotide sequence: TGTGCCAGCAGTGTCCGGGACACCCCCTACGAGCAGTACTTC.

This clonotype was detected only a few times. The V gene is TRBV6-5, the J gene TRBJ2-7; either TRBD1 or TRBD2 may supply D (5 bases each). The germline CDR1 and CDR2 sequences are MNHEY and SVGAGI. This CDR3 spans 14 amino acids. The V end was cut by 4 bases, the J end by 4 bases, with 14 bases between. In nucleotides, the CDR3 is TGTGCCAGCAGTTCGGTAGGGACGGAGTACGAGCAGTACTTC. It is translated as CASSSVGTEYEQYF.

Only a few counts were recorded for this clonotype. The CDR3 DNA is TGTGCCACCAGTGAATCCGGGACAGAGACCGTCGGAGCTGAAAAACTGTTTTTT. The encoded protein is CATSESGTETVGAEKLFF. The chain employs TRBV24-1 and TRBJ1-4; 7 bases agree with TRBD1. J lost 7 bases, V lost 4 bases, and 17 bases had no gene match. CDR1 and CDR2 (germline): KGHDR, SFDVKD. The CDR3 loop spans 18 amino acids.

In DNA, the CDR3 is TGTGCCAGCAGCTGGACAAGGGAGCAGTTCTTC. Translated, it gives CASSWTREQFF. This chain links TRBV5-5 with TRBJ2-1, with D perhaps TRBD1 (5 bases). The germline V gene encodes CDR1 SGHKS and CDR2 YYEKEE (reference sequence). V shed 3 bases and J shed 10 bases, with 8 bases lying between them. The CDR3 covers 11 residues.

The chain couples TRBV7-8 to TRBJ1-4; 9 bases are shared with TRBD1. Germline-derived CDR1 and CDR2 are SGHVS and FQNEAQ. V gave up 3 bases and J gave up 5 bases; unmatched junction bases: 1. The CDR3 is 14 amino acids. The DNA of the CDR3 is TGTGCCAGCAGCTTCGACAGGGGGAATGAAAAACTGTTTTTT. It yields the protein CASSFDRGNEKLFF.

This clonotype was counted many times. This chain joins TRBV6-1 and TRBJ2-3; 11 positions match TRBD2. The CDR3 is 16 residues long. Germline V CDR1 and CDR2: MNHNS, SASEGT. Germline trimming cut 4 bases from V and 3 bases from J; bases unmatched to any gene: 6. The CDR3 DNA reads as TGTGCCAGCAGTGTGCTAGCGGGAGGAAGTACAGATACGCAGTATTTT. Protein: CASSVLAGGSTDTQYF.

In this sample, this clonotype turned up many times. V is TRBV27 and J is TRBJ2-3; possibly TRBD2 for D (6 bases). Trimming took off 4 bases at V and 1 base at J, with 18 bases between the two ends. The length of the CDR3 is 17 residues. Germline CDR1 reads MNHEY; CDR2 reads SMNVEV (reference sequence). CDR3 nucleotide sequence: TGTGCCAGCAGTTCCTTGGGCCACCCGGGGGGCACAGATACGCAGTATTTT. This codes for CASSSLGHPGGTDTQYF.

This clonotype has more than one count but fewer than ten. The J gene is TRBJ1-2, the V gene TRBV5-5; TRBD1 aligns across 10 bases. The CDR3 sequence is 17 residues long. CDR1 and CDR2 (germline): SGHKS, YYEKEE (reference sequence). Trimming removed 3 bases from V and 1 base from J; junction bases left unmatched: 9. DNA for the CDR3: TGTGCCAGCAGCTCCTTTCCCGGGACAGGGGATAACTATGGCTACACCTTC. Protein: CASSSFPGTGDNYGYTF.

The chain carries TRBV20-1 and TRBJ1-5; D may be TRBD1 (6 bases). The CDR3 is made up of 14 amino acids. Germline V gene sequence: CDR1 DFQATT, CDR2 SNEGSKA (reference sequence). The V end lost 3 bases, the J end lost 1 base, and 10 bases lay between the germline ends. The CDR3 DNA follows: TGCAGTGCTAGGGACAGTTGGAGCAATCAGCCCCAGCATTTT. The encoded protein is CSARDSWSNQPQHF.

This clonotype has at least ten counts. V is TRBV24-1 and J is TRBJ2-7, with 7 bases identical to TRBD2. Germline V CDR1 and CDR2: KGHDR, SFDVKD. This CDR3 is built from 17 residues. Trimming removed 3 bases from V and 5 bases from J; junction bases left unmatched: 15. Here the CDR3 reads CATSDAGEREDPDEQYF. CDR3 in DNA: TGTGCCACCAGTGATGCCGGGGAGCGGGAAGATCCCGACGAGCAGTACTTC.

This CDR3 reads CASSMPGVISGANVLTF. DNA of the CDR3: TGTGCCAGTAGTATGCCAGGTGTGATCTCTGGGGCCAACGTCCTGACTTTC. The chain combines TRBV19 with TRBJ2-6; D remains ambiguous. CDR1 is LNHDA, CDR2 SQIVND, per germline (reference sequence). The CDR3 covers 17 residues. V was trimmed by 3 bases and J by 0 bases, leaving 12 bases between them.

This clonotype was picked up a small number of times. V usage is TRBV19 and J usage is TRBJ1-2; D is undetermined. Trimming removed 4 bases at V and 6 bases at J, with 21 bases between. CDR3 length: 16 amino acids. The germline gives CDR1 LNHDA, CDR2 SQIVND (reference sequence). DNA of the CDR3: TGTGCCAGTAGTACCTCCCGGTACAGAGCGGAGAATGGCTACACCTTC. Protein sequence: CASSTSRYRAENGYTF.

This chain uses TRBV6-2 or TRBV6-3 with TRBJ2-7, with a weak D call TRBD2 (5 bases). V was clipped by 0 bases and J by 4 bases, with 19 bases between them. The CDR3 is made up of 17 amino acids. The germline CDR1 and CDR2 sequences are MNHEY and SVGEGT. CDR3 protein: CASSYSKRGSGGYEQYF. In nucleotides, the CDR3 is TGTGCCAGCAGTTACTCGAAACGCGGCAGCGGCGGGTACGAGCAGTACTTC.

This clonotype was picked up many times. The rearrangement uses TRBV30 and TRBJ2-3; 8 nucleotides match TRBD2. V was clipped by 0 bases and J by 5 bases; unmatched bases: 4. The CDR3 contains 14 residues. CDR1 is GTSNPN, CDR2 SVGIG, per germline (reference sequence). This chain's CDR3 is CAWSVGLAGDTQYF. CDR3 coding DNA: TGTGCCTGGAGTGTAGGTCTAGCGGGAGATACGCAGTATTTT.

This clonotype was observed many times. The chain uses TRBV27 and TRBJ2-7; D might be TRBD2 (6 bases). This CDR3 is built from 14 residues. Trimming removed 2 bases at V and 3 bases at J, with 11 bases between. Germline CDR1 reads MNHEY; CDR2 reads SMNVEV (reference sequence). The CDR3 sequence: CASSLRREGYEQYF. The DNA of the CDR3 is TGTGCCAGCAGTTTAAGGCGGGAAGGCTACGAGCAGTACTTC.

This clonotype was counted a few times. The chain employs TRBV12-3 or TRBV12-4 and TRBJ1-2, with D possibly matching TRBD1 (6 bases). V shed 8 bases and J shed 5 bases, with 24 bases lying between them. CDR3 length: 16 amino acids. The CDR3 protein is CASGRSRGRGLYGYTF. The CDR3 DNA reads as TGTGCCAGCGGCCGTAGTAGGGGCAGGGGCTTATATGGCTACACCTTC.

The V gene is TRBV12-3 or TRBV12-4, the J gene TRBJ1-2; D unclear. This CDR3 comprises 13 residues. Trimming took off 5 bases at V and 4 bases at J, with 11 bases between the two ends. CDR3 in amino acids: CASSQEGPYGYTF. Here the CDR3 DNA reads TGTGCCAGCAGTCAAGAGGGTCCCTATGGCTACACCTTC.

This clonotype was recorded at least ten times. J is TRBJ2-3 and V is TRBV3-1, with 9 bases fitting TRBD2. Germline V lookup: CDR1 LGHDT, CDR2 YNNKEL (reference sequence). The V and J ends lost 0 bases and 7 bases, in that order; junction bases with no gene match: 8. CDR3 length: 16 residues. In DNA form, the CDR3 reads TGTGCCAGCAGCCAAGAGTCGGCGGGAGGGCCTCATACGCAGTATTTT. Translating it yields CASSQESAGGPHTQYF.

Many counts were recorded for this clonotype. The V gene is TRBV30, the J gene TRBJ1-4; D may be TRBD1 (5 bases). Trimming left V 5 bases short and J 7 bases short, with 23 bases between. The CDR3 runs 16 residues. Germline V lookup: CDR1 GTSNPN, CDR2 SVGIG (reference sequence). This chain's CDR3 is CAWDSGVTPRSEKLFF. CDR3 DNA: TGTGCCTGGGACTCGGGGGTGACACCAAGAAGTGAAAAACTGTTTTTT.

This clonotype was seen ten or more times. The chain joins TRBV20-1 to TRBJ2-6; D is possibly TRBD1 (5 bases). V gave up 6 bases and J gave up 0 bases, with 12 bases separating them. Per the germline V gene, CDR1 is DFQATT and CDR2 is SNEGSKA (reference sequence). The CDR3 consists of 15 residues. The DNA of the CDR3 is TGCAGTGCCCCGCAGGGTTACTCTGGGGCCAACGTCCTGACTTTC. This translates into CSAPQGYSGANVLTF.

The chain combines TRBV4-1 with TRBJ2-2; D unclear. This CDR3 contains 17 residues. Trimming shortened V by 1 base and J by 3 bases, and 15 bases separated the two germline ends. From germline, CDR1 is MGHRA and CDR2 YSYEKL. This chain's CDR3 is CASSQVRGLLYTGELFF. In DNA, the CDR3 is TGCGCCAGCAGCCAAGTACGTGGCTTACTATACACCGGGGAGCTGTTTTTT.

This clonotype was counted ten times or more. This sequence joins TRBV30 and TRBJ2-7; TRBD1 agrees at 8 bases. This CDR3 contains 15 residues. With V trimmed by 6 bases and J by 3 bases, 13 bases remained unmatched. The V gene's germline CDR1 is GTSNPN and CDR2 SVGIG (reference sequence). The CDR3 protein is CACQKGAGGYYEQYF. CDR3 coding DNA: TGTGCCTGTCAAAAGGGGGCAGGGGGCTACTACGAGCAGTACTTC.

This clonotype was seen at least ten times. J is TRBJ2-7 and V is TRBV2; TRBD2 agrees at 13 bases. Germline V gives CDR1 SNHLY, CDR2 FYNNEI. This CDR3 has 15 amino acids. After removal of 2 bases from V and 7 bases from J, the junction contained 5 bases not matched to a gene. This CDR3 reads CASSERTSGRLEQYF. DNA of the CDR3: TGTGCCAGCAGTGAAAGGACTAGCGGGAGATTAGAGCAGTACTTC.

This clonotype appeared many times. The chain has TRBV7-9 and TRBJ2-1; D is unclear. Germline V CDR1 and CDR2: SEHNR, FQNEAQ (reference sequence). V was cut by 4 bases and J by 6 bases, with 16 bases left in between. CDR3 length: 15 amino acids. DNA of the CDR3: TGTGCCAGCAGCTCCAAGTCCGCCTGGGCCAATGAGCAGTTCTTC. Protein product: CASSSKSAWANEQFF. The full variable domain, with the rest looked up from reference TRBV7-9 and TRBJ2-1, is DTGVSQNPRHKITKRGQNVTFRCDPISEHNRLYWYRQTLGQGPEFLTYFQNEAQLEKSRLLSDRFSAERPKGSFSTLEIQRTEQGDSAMYLCASSSKSAWANEQFFGPGTRLTVL.